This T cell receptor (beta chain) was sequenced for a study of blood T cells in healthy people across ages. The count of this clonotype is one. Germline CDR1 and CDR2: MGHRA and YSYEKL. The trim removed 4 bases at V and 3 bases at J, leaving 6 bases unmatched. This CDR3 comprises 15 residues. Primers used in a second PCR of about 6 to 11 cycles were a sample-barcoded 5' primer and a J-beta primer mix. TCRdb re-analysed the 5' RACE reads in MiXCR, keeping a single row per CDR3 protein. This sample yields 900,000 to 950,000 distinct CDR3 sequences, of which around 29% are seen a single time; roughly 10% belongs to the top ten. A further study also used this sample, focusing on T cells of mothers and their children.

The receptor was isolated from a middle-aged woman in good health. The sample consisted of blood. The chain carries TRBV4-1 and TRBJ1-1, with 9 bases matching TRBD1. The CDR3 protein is CASSRGQGSYTEAFF. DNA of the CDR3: TGCGCCAGCAGCCGCGGACAGGGGTCTTACACTGAAGCTTTCTTT.